What follows are 27 T cell receptor beta chains derived from one specimen sequenced in a study of T cells in Graves' hyperthyroidism and ophthalmopathy. The CDR3 regions of TCR beta were amplified from RNA transcripts. In the first-round RT-PCR of the TCR CDR3, the HTBI primer set was used. TCRdb re-called the multiplex PCR reads with MiXCR, one entry per CDR3 protein. The sample contains about 300,000 distinct CDR3 sequences, around a fifth of which appear only once. Sequencing input: blood. The receptors shown here come from a man aged 45 to 65 with Graves' ophthalmopathy.

The rearrangement uses TRBV5-1 and TRBJ2-3; 8 bases agree with TRBD2. The CDR3 is made up of 22 amino acids. The V gene end was trimmed by 6 bases and the J gene end by 2 bases; junction bases not matched to a gene: 29. The germline V gene encodes CDR1 SGHRS and CDR2 YFSETQ. The CDR3 loop reads CASTSPKVSIGAGGRNTDTQYF. The DNA for the CDR3 is TGCGCCAGCACCAGCCCTAAGGTTAGCATTGGCGCGGGAGGAAGAAACACAGATACGCAGTATTTT.

This clonotype was counted many times. The chain carries TRBV28 and TRBJ2-7; 7 nucleotides agree with TRBD2. This CDR3 comprises 15 residues. Germline CDR1 MDHEN, CDR2 SYDVKM. V shed 6 bases, J shed 3 bases, and the junction held 11 bases outside the gene matches. The CDR3 coding sequence is TGTGCCAGCAGCCCTGGGGGGGTCAGTATCTACGAGCAGTACTTC. This sequence encodes CASSPGGVSIYEQYF.

This clonotype was seen only a few times. The CDR3 is CASRGAGEADTQYF. The CDR3 DNA sequence: TGTGCCAGCCGTGGAGCGGGAGAGGCAGATACGCAGTATTTT. The V and J genes are TRBV6-2 or TRBV6-3 and TRBJ2-3; 8 bases are a match to TRBD2. J gave up 4 bases and V 8 bases, and 8 bases lay outside the gene matches. Germline V gene data show CDR1 as MNHEY and CDR2 as SVGEGT. This CDR3 has 14 residues.

The V call is TRBV2, the J call TRBJ1-1; the D gene is possibly TRBD1 (5 bases). This CDR3 comprises 13 residues. Germline V lookup: CDR1 SNHLY, CDR2 FYNNEI. V lost 8 bases and J lost 5, with 15 bases in between. CDR3 in amino acids: CASGRGGGTEAFF. The CDR3 DNA is TGTGCCAGCGGGAGGGGTGGGGGGACTGAAGCTTTCTTT.

This clonotype was counted at least ten times. The chain has TRBV7-9 and TRBJ2-3, with 8 bases fitting TRBD2. CDR1 SEHNR and CDR2 FQNEAQ come from the germline V gene (reference sequence). The CDR3 is 16 amino acids. J was trimmed by 0 bases and V by 5 bases; bases with no gene match: 7. For the CDR3, the DNA is TGTGCCAGCAGCCCCCCGGTAGCGGGGAGCACAGATACGCAGTATTTT. As protein: CASSPPVAGSTDTQYF.

This clonotype was detected only a few times. J is TRBJ2-5 and V is TRBV27; possibly TRBD2 for D (5 bases). V shed 5 bases and J shed 5 bases, with 12 bases lying between them. This CDR3 is built from 13 residues. Germline CDR1 reads MNHEY; CDR2 reads SMNVEV (reference sequence). Here the CDR3 reads CASSDFGEETQYF. The DNA of the CDR3 is TGTGCCAGCAGTGACTTTGGGGAGGAGACCCAGTACTTC.

The rearrangement links TRBV7-9 to TRBJ1-2; TRBD1 might be the D (5 bases). The germline V and J ends were trimmed by 1 base and 0 bases, with 15 bases remaining between them. Germline CDR1 reads SEHNR; CDR2 reads FQNEAQ (reference sequence). The CDR3 spans 17 residues. Written as DNA, the CDR3 is TGTGCCAGCAGCTTAGGGGGGGGGGGGTCAGCTAACTATGGCTACACCTTC. Residues: CASSLGGGGSANYGYTF.

With respect to this clonotype: This may arise from a read error, as a much more abundant clone is one base away. The V and J genes are TRBV7-9 and TRBJ1-2, with D tentatively TRBD1 (6 bases). Germline assignment: CDR1 SEHNR and CDR2 FQNEAQ (reference sequence). The CDR3 length is 14 residues. The CDR3 nucleotides are TGTACCAGCAGCTTTGGACAGACAGCATATGGCTACACCTTC. Protein product: CTSSFGQTAYGYTF.

This sequence joins TRBV3-1 and TRBJ2-3; 9 nucleotides match TRBD2. Trimming at V came to 1 base and at J to 6 bases, leaving 8 bases not matched to a gene. CDR3 length: 16 amino acids. CDR1 LGHDT and CDR2 YNNKEL come from the germline V gene (reference sequence). The CDR3 DNA follows: TGTGCCAGCAGCCAAGCGACGATAGCGGGAGAGGATACGCAGTATTTT. Its protein product is CASSQATIAGEDTQYF.

The sample holds many counts of this clonotype. The chain uses TRBV4-1 and TRBJ2-2; perhaps D is TRBD1 or TRBD2 (5 bases each). The CDR3 runs 15 residues. With 6 bases removed from V and 8 bases from J, the gap between germline ends came to 19 bases. Germline V lookup: CDR1 MGHRA, CDR2 YSYEKL. DNA for the CDR3: TGCGCCAGCAGTCATGGGGGTGGACGGGAAGGGGAGCTGTTTTTT. Amino acids: CASSHGGGREGELFF.

This clonotype was observed many times. The V call is TRBV18, the J call TRBJ2-1; the match to TRBD2 covers 7 bases. CDR3 length: 14 residues. V was pared by 2 bases and J by 4 bases, with 2 bases of the junction left unmatched. CDR1 is KGHSH and CDR2 is LQKENI in the germline V gene. Written as DNA, the CDR3 is TGTGCCAGCTCACCAAGCGGGGCTTACAATGAGCAGTTCTTC. This gives the protein CASSPSGAYNEQFF.

This clonotype was observed a handful of times. The V gene is TRBV29-1, the J gene TRBJ2-1; no definite D call. The V gene lost 8 bases and the J gene lost 8 bases, with 16 bases spanning the gap. The CDR3 covers 12 residues. In germline, CDR1 is SQVTM, CDR2 ANQGSEA. CDR3 sequence (DNA): TGCAGCTCTGTGATTAATTCCTATGAGCAGTTCTTC. Translated: CSSVINSYEQFF.

This clonotype was recorded a few times. This chain uses TRBV4-1 with TRBJ1-4, with TRBD1 identical over 10 bases. V dropped 4 bases and J dropped 8; count of bases not matched to a gene: 7. The CDR3 is 15 amino acids. The V gene's germline CDR1 is MGHRA and CDR2 YSYEKL. The CDR3 sequence: CASSLRQGAWEKLFF. CDR3 coding DNA: TGCGCCAGCAGCCTCCGACAGGGGGCTTGGGAAAAACTGTTTTTT.

This clonotype was seen at least ten times. The chain employs TRBV27 and TRBJ2-5, with 12 bases that match TRBD2. CDR3 length: 18 residues. Trimming cost V 5 bases and J 5 bases; bases outside gene matches: 15. Germline assignment: CDR1 MNHEY and CDR2 SMNVEV (reference sequence). The CDR3 protein is CASSPRWSSGRARETQYF. CDR3 bases: TGTGCCAGCAGTCCCCGTTGGTCTAGCGGGAGGGCCAGGGAGACCCAGTACTTC.

The V call is TRBV5-4, the J call TRBJ1-2; D is unresolved. Germline-derived CDR1 and CDR2 are SGHNT and YYREEE (reference sequence). CDR3 length: 16 residues. The V gene lost 0 bases and the J gene lost 2 bases, with 14 bases spanning the gap. The CDR3 reads CASSLAGLGPNYGYTF. In DNA form, the CDR3 reads TGTGCCAGCAGCTTGGCAGGTCTGGGCCCCAACTATGGCTACACCTTC.

This clonotype was detected a few times. This sequence joins TRBV6-1 and TRBJ1-2, with unresolved D. Germline CDR1 and CDR2: MNHNS and SASEGT. The germline V and J ends were trimmed by 7 bases and 4 bases, with 10 bases remaining between them. The length of the CDR3 is 12 residues. The CDR3 sequence is CASMTSRYGYTF. The CDR3 DNA reads as TGTGCCAGCATGACCAGCCGCTATGGCTACACCTTC.

This clonotype was seen at least ten times. The V call is TRBV7-8, the J call TRBJ2-7; 8 positions agree with TRBD1. From germline, CDR1 is SGHVS and CDR2 FQNEAQ. Trimming removed 5 bases from V and 6 bases from J; junction bases left unmatched: 12. This CDR3 region has 15 residues. The CDR3 DNA reads TGTGCCAGCAGCCCCAGTACGGGACAGGTCTTCGAGCAGTACTTC. Translated: CASSPSTGQVFEQYF.

The chain couples TRBV7-3 to TRBJ2-6; 8 bases match TRBD1. Per the germline V gene, CDR1 is SGHTA and CDR2 is FQGTGA. The CDR3 runs to 17 residues. The V segment lost 3 bases and the J segment 1 base; nucleotides outside the gene matches: 5. CDR3 sequence (DNA): TGTGCCAGCAGCTTGCGGACAGGGCTGTCTGGGGCCAACGTCCTGACTTTC. The encoded protein is CASSLRTGLSGANVLTF.

This clonotype came up a few times. V gene TRBV27 combines with J gene TRBJ2-7, with 11 bases fitting TRBD2. The CDR3 covers 15 residues. CDR1 MNHEY and CDR2 SMNVEV come from the germline V gene (reference sequence). J gave up 3 bases and V 4 bases, and 5 bases lay outside the gene matches. This CDR3 reads CASSSPLAGDYEQYF. CDR3 sequence (DNA): TGTGCCAGCAGTTCACCACTAGCGGGAGACTACGAGCAGTACTTC.

In this sample, this clonotype turned up a few times. The chain uses TRBV6-1 and TRBJ2-1; 9 positions match TRBD2. The CDR3 length is 15 residues. Germline lookup yields CDR1 MNHNS and CDR2 SASEGT. With 6 bases clipped from V and 6 bases from J, the junction kept 9 bases outside the gene matches. The CDR3 loop is CASRTGTSFPNEQFF. The CDR3 region has the DNA TGTGCCAGCAGAACCGGGACTAGCTTTCCCAATGAGCAGTTCTTC.

This clonotype has at least ten counts. The chain recombines TRBV5-1 with TRBJ2-1; D unresolved. V was pared by 7 bases and J by 10 bases, with 24 bases between. The CDR3 contains 15 residues. Germline assignment: CDR1 SGHRS and CDR2 YFSETQ. CDR3 in amino acids: CASRPSSAITQEQFF. CDR3 coding DNA: TGCGCCAGCCGTCCTTCGTCGGCAATTACCCAAGAGCAGTTCTTC.

The V call is TRBV5-1, the J call TRBJ1-1; no clear D. Germline CDR1 and CDR2: SGHRS and YFSETQ. This CDR3 has 14 residues. Trimming cost V 8 bases and J 0 bases, with 14 bases left between them. As DNA, the CDR3 is TGCGCCAGTTCGGAGGGCAGCTTGAACACTGAAGCTTTCTTT. This encodes CASSEGSLNTEAFF.

This clonotype was counted between two and nine times. V gene TRBV7-2 combines with J gene TRBJ2-1; 14 bases match TRBD2. This CDR3 contains 17 residues. Germline CDR1 is SGHTA and CDR2 is FQGNSA. V was clipped by 4 bases and J by 9 bases; unmatched bases: 11. The DNA for the CDR3 is TGTGCCAGCAGCTGGCGGTCCGGACTAGCGGGAGGAGGTGAGCAGTTCTTC. Translated: CASSWRSGLAGGGEQFF.

The gene calls are TRBV28 and TRBJ2-2, with D maybe TRBD2 (6 bases). Germline CDR1 MDHEN, CDR2 SYDVKM. This CDR3 comprises 13 residues. The V end was cut by 10 bases, the J end by 4 bases, with 13 bases between. CDR3 in DNA: TGTGCCATCACGGAGGGCCCCACCGGGGAGCTGTTTTTT. This encodes CAITEGPTGELFF.

V gene TRBV6-4 combines with J gene TRBJ2-6; D unclear. This CDR3 is 14 amino acids long. V dropped 2 bases and J dropped 0 bases, with 2 bases sitting between them. Germline CDR1 MRHNA, CDR2 SNTAGT. The CDR3: CASSDDSGANVLTF. Here the CDR3 DNA reads TGTGCCAGCAGTGACGACTCTGGGGCCAACGTCCTGACTTTC.

Many counts were recorded for this clonotype. The chain combines TRBV11-1 with TRBJ1-5; the match to TRBD1 covers 8 bases. CDR1 and CDR2 (germline): SGHAT, FQDESV (reference sequence). V was clipped by 4 bases and J by 2 bases; unmatched bases: 13. There are 18 residues in the CDR3. CDR3 in DNA: TGTGCCAGCAGCTCAACCGGGACAGGAACCTTTGGCAATCAGCCCCAGCATTTT. This codes for CASSSTGTGTFGNQPQHF.

The chain employs TRBV9 and TRBJ2-7; no definite D call. CDR1 and CDR2 (germline): SGDLS, YYNGEE. The V end was cut by 0 bases, the J end by 0 bases, with 10 bases between. This CDR3 spans 15 amino acids. In DNA form, the CDR3 reads TGTGCCAGCAGCGTAGACAGTCAGGTCTCCTACGAGCAGTACTTC. It yields the protein CASSVDSQVSYEQYF.